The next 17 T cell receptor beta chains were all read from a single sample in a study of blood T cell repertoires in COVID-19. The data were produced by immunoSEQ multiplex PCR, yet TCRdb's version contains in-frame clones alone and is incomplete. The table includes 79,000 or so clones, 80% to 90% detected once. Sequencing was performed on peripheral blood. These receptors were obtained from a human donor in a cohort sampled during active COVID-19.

The CDR3 coding sequence is TGCGCCAGCAGCTTCTCCGGGACTAGCGGAGGCCTCAGCACAGATACGCAGTATTTT. Its translation: CASSFSGTSGGLSTDTQYF. The rearrangement links TRBV5-1 to TRBJ2-3; the match to TRBD2 covers 11 bases. V shed 2 bases, J shed 0 bases, and the junction held 11 bases outside the gene matches. The CDR3 extends over 19 amino acids. The germline V gene encodes CDR1 SGHRS and CDR2 YFSETQ.

The CDR3 protein is CASSQVGRHNEQFF. The DNA for the CDR3 is TGTGCCAGCAGCCAAGTGGGCAGGCACAATGAGCAGTTCTTC. J is TRBJ2-1 and V is TRBV14; D is undetermined. The CDR3 runs 14 residues. In germline, CDR1 is SGHDN, CDR2 FVKESK. Trimming left V 1 base short and J 5 bases short, with 9 bases between.

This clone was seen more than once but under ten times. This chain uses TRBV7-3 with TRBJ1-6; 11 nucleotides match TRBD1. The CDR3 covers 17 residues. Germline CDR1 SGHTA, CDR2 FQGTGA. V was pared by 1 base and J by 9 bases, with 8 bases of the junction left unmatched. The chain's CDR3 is CASSLIIRGQGVSPLHF. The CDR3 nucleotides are TGTGCCAGCAGCTTAATTATCAGGGGACAGGGGGTTTCACCCCTCCACTTT.

CDR3 region: CASSHGTGTEKLFF. CDR3 DNA sequence: TGTGCCAGCAGCCACGGGACAGGGACGGAAAAACTGTTTTTT. The J gene is TRBJ1-4, the V gene TRBV7-8, with 9 bases identical to TRBD1. Trimming took 5 bases from V and 8 from J; bases not matched to a gene: 6. The CDR3 has 14 amino acids. The germline CDR1 and CDR2 sequences are SGHVS and FQNEAQ.

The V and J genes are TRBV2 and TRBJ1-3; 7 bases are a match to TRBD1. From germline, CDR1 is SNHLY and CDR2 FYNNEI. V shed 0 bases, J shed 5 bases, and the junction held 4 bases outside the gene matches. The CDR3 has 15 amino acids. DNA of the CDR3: TGTGCCAGCAGTGAAGCGTCAGGGGGTAGAAACACCATATATTTT. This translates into CASSEASGGRNTIYF.

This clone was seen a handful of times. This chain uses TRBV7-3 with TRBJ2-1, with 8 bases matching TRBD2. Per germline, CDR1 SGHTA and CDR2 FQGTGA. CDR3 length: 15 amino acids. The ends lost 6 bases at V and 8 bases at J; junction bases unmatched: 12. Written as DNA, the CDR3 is TGTGCCAGCAGTGTAGCCGGGACTAGTTTCGATGAGCAGTTCTTC. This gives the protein CASSVAGTSFDEQFF.

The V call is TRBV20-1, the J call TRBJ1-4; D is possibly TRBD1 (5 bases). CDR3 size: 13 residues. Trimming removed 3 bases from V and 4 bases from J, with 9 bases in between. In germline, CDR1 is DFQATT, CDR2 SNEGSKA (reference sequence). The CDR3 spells CSASARVNEKLFF. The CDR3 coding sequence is TGCAGTGCTAGTGCCAGGGTTAATGAAAAACTGTTTTTT.

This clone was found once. The CDR3 bases are TGTGCCAGCAGGAGACGCCACGGGTATAGCAATCAGCCCCAGCATTTT. Translation: CASRRRHGYSNQPQHF. The chain is built from TRBV28 and TRBJ1-5; no reliable D call. The V end lost 6 bases, the J end lost 0 bases, and 15 bases lay between the germline ends. CDR1 is MDHEN, CDR2 SYDVKM, per germline. This CDR3 region has 16 residues.

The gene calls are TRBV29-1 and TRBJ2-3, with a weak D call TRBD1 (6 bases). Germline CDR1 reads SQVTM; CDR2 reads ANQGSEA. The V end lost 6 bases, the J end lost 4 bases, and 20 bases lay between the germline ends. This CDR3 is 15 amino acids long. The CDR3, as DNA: TGCAGCGTCCTTGGCGTTGGGGGCCCGGCAGATACGCAGTATTTT. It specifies CSVLGVGGPADTQYF.

The CDR3, as DNA: TGCGCCAGCACTAGAGACGCAGCAACTAGCACAGATACGCAGTATTTT. It specifies CASTRDAATSTDTQYF. V is TRBV5-1 and J is TRBJ2-3; D is unresolved. The length of the CDR3 is 16 residues. Germline CDR1 and CDR2: SGHRS and YFSETQ. Trimming shortened V by 6 bases and J by 0 bases, and 17 bases separated the two germline ends.

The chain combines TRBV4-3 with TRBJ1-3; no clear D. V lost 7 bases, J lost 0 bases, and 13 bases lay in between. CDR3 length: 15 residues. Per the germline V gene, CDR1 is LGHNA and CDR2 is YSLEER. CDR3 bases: TGCGCCAGCATCGGCGTGGAGGTCTCTGGAAACACCATATATTTT. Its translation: CASIGVEVSGNTIYF.

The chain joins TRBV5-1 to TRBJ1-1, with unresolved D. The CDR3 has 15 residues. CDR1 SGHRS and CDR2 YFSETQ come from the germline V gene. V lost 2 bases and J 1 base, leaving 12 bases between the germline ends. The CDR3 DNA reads TGCGCCAGCAGCTTTTCAGGACGGGAGAACACTGAAGCTTTCTTT. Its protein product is CASSFSGRENTEAFF.

The CDR3 loop is CASSHALTGGDEKLFF. The CDR3 region has the DNA TGCGCCAGCAGCCATGCCCTGACGGGGGGTGATGAAAAACTGTTTTTT. The chain recombines TRBV4-1 with TRBJ1-4; TRBD1 is a possible D gene (5 bases). The CDR3 covers 16 residues. The germline V and J ends were trimmed by 3 bases and 6 bases, with 17 bases remaining between them. Germline lookup yields CDR1 MGHRA and CDR2 YSYEKL.

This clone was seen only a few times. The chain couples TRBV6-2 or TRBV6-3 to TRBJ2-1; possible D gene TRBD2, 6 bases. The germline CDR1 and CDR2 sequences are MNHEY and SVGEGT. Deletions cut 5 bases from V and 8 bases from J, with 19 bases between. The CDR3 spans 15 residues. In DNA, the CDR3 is TGTGCCAGCAGTAAACCGGGACTCCTTCGGTATGAGCAGTTCTTC. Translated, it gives CASSKPGLLRYEQFF.

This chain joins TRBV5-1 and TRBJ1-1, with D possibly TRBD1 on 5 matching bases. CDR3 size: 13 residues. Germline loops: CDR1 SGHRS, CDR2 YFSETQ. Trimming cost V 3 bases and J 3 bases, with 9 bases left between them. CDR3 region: CASSWGGDTEAFF. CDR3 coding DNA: TGCGCCAGCAGCTGGGGAGGGGACACTGAAGCTTTCTTT.

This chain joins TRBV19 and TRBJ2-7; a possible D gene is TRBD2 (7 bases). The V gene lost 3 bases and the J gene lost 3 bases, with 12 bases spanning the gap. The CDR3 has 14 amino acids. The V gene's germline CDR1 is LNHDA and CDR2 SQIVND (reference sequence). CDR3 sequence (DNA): TGTGCCAGTAGTATGGGGGGGGGCCGCTACGAGCAGTACTTC. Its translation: CASSMGGGRYEQYF.

The CDR3 reads CASSLASGLGNTIYF. DNA for the CDR3: TGCGCCAGCAGCTTGGCAAGCGGGTTAGGAAACACCATATATTTT. This chain joins TRBV5-1 and TRBJ1-3; D unclear. CDR1 is SGHRS, CDR2 YFSETQ, per germline. CDR3 length: 15 amino acids. V gave up 0 bases and J gave up 4 bases, with 11 bases separating them.